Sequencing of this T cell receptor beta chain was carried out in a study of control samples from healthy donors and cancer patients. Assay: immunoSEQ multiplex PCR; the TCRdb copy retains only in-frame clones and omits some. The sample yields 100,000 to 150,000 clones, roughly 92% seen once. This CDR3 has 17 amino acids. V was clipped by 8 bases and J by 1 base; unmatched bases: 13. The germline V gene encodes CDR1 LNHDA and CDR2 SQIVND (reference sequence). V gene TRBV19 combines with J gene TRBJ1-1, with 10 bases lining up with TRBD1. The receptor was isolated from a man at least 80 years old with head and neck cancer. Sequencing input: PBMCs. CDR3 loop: CASHFSGQGHSNTEAFF. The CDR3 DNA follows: TGTGCCAGTCATTTTTCGGGACAGGGGCATTCGAACACTGAAGCTTTCTTT. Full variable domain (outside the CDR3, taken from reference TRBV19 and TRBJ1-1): DGGITQSPKYLFRKEGQNVTLSCEQNLNHDAMYWYRQDPGQGLRLIYYSQIVNDFQKGDIAEGYSVSREKKESFPLTVTSAQKNPTAFYLCASHFSGQGHSNTEAFFGQGTRLTVV.